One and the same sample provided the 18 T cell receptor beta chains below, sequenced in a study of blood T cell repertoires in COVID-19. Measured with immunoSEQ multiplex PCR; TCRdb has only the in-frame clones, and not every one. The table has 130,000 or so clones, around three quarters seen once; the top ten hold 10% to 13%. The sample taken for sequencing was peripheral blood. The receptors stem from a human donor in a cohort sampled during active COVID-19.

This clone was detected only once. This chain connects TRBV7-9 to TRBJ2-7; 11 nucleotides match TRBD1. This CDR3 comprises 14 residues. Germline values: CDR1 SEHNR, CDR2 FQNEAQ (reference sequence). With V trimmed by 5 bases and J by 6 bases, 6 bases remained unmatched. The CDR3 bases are TGTGCCAGCAGCATTAGGGGACAGGGGGGCGAGCAGTACTTC. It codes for CASSIRGQGGEQYF.

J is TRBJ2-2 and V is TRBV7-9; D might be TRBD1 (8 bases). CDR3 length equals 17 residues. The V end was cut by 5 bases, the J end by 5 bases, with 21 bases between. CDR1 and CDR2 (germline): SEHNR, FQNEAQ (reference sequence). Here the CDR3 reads CASSPLAGQGGTGELFF. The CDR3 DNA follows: TGTGCCAGCAGCCCCCTCGCTGGACAGGGAGGGACCGGGGAGCTGTTTTTT.

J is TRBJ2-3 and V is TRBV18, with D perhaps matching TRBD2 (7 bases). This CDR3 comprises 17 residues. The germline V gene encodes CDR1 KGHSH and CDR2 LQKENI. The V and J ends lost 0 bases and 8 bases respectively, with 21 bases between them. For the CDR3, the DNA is TGTGCCAGCTCACCACCAGTGTCCGGGGGGCGTTTAGTTACGCAGTATTTT. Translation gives CASSPPVSGGRLVTQYF. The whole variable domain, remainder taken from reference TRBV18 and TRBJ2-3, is NAGVMQNPRHLVRRRGQEARLRCSPMKGHSHVYWYRQLPEEGLKFMVYLQKENIIDESGMPKERFSAEFPKEGPSILRIQQVVRGDSAAYFCASSPPVSGGRLVTQYFGPGTRLTVL.

The CDR3 loop is CSVVGGQPQHF. The CDR3 coding sequence is TGCAGCGTTGTAGGGGGTCAGCCCCAGCATTTT. V is TRBV29-1 and J is TRBJ1-5, with D possibly TRBD1 on 6 matching bases. Germline V lookup: CDR1 SQVTM, CDR2 ANQGSEA. The CDR3 contains 11 residues. V was cut by 4 bases and J by 6 bases, with 7 bases left in between.

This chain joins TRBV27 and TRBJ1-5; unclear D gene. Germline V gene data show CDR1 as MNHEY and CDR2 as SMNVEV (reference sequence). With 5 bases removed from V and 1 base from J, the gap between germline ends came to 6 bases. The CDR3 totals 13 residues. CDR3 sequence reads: CASSLLSNQPQHF. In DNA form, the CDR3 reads TGTGCCAGCAGTCTTCTAAGCAATCAGCCCCAGCATTTT.

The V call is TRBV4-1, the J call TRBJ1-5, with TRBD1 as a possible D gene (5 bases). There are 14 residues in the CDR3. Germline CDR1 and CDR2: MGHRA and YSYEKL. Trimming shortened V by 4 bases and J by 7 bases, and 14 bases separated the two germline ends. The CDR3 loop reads CASSLHDSGQPQHF. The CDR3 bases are TGCGCCAGCAGCCTCCATGACTCAGGGCAGCCCCAGCATTTT.

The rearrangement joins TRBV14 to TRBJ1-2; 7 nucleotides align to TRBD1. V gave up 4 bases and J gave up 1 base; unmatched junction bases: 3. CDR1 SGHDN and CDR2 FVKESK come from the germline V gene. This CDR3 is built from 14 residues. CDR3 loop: CASSPGQHNYGYTF. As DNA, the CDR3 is TGTGCCAGCAGCCCGGGACAGCATAACTATGGCTACACCTTC. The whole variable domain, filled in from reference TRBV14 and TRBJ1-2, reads EAGVTQFPSHSVIEKGQTVTLRCDPISGHDNLYWYRRVMGKEIKFLLHFVKESKQDESGMPNNRFLAERTGGTYSTLKVQPAELEDSGVYFCASSPGQHNYGYTFGSGTRLTVV.

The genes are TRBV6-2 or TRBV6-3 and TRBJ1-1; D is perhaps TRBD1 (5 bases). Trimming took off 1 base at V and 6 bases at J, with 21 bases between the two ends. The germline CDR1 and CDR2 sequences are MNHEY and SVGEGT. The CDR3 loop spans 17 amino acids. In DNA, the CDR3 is TGTGCCAGCAGTTACTTGGGCAGTTCGGGGGTCTATGCTGAAGCTTTCTTT. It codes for CASSYLGSSGVYAEAFF.

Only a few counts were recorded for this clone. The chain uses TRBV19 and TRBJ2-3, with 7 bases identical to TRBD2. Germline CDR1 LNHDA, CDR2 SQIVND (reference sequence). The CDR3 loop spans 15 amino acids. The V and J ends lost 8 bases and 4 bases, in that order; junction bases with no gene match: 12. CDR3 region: CASSPGLRGADTQYF. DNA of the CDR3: TGTGCCAGTTCTCCGGGACTAAGAGGGGCAGATACGCAGTATTTT.

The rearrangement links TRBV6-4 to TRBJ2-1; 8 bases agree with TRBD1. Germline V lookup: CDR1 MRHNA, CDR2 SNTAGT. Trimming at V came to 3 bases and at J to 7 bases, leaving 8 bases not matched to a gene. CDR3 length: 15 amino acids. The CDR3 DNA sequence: TGTGCCAGCAGTGAGGGGACAGGCCCCGGGAATGAGCAGTTCTTC. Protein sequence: CASSEGTGPGNEQFF.

This CDR3 reads CASSHYSFQETQYF. DNA for the CDR3: TGTGCCAGCAGCCACTACAGTTTCCAAGAGACCCAGTACTTC. This chain joins TRBV3-1 (or the pseudogene TRBV3-2) and TRBJ2-5, with D hard to call. The V end was cut by 3 bases, the J end by 1 base, with 9 bases between. CDR3 length equals 14 residues. Germline V gene sequence: CDR1 LGHDT, CDR2 YNNKEL (reference sequence).

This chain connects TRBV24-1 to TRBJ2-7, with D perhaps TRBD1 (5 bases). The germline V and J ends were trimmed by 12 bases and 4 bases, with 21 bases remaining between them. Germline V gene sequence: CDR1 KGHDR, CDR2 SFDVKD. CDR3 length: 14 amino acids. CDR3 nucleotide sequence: TGTGCCCCCACAGGTGACAGATACACTTACGAGCAGTACTTC. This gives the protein CAPTGDRYTYEQYF.

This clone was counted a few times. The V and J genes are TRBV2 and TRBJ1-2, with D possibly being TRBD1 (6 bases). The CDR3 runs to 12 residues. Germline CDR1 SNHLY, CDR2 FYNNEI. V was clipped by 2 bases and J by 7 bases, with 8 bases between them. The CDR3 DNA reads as TGTGCCAGCAGTGAAAACAGGGTTGGCTACACCTTC. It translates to CASSENRVGYTF.

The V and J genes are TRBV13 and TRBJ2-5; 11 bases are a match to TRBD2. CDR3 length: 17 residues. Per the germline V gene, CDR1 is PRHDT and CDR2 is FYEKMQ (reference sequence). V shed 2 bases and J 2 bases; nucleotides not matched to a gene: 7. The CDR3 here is CASSLSTSGILQETQYF. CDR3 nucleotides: TGTGCCAGCAGCTTATCGACTAGCGGGATATTACAAGAGACCCAGTACTTC.

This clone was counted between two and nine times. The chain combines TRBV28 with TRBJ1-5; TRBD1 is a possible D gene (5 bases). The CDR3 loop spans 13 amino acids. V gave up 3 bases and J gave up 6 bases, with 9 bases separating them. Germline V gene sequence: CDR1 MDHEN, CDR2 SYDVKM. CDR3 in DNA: TGTGCCAGCAGTTTCAGGGCTGGTCAGCCCCAGCATTTT. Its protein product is CASSFRAGQPQHF.

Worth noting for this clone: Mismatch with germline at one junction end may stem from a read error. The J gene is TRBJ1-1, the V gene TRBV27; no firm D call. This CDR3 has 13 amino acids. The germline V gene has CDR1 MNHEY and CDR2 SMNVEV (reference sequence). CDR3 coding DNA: TGTGCCAGCAGTTTAAATTTTAGGCGGTCATTAGGCTTT. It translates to CASSLNFRRSLGF.

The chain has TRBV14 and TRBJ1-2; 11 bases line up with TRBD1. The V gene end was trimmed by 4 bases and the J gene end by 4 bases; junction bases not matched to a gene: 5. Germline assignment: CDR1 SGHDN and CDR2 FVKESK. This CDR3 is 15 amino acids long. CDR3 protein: CASSRAGTGGYGYTF. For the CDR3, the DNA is TGTGCCAGCAGCCGAGCCGGGACAGGGGGCTATGGCTACACCTTC.

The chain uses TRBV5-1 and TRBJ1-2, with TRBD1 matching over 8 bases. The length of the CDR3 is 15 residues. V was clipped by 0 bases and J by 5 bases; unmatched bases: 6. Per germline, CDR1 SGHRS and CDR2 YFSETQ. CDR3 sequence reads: CASSLGDRGQYGYTF. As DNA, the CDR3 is TGCGCCAGCAGCTTGGGCGACAGGGGACAATATGGCTACACCTTC.